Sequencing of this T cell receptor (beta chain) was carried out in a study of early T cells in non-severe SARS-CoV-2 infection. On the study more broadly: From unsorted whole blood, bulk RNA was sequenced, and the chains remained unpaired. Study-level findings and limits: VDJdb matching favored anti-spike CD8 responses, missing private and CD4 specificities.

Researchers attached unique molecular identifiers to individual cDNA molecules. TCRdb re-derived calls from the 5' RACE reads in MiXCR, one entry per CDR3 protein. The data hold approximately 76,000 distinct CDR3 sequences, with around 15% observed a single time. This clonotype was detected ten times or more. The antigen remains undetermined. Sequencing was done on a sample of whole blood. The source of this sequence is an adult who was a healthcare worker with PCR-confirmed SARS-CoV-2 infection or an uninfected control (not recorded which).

The CDR3 DNA is TGCAGCGTGGAGAGTGAGACCCAGTACTTC. Encoded protein: CSVESETQYF. This sequence joins TRBV29-1 and TRBJ2-5; D gene ambiguous. Trimming left V 6 bases short and J 5 bases short, with 7 bases between. This CDR3 has 10 amino acids. Germline assignment: CDR1 SQVTM and CDR2 ANQGSEA.